This T cell receptor beta chain was retrieved from a study of blood T cell repertoires in COVID-19. Overall study context: T cells, B-cell-depleted T cells, or PBMCs supplied cDNA or gDNA.

In the authors' methods: Reference gene primer amplification gave nucleated cell count estimates. Assay used: immunoSEQ multiplex PCR; TCRdb lists only in-frame clones, some missing. That table furnishes V, J and clone size, whereas the DNA furnished D and trimming. The data hold about 480,000 clones, with about nine tenths observed a single time. Germline loops: CDR1 SNHLY, CDR2 FYNNEI. CDR3 size: 13 residues. V gave up 5 bases and J gave up 5 bases, with 12 bases separating them. The V and J genes are TRBV2 and TRBJ1-2, with TRBD1 as a possible D gene (6 bases). The clonotype originates from a woman between 55 and 75 years old who had recovered from COVID-19. Material: PBMCs or T cells enriched from blood (not recorded which). CDR3 in DNA: TGTGCCAGCAGTACTACAGGGCGGTATGGCTACACCTTC. Protein sequence: CASSTTGRYGYTF.